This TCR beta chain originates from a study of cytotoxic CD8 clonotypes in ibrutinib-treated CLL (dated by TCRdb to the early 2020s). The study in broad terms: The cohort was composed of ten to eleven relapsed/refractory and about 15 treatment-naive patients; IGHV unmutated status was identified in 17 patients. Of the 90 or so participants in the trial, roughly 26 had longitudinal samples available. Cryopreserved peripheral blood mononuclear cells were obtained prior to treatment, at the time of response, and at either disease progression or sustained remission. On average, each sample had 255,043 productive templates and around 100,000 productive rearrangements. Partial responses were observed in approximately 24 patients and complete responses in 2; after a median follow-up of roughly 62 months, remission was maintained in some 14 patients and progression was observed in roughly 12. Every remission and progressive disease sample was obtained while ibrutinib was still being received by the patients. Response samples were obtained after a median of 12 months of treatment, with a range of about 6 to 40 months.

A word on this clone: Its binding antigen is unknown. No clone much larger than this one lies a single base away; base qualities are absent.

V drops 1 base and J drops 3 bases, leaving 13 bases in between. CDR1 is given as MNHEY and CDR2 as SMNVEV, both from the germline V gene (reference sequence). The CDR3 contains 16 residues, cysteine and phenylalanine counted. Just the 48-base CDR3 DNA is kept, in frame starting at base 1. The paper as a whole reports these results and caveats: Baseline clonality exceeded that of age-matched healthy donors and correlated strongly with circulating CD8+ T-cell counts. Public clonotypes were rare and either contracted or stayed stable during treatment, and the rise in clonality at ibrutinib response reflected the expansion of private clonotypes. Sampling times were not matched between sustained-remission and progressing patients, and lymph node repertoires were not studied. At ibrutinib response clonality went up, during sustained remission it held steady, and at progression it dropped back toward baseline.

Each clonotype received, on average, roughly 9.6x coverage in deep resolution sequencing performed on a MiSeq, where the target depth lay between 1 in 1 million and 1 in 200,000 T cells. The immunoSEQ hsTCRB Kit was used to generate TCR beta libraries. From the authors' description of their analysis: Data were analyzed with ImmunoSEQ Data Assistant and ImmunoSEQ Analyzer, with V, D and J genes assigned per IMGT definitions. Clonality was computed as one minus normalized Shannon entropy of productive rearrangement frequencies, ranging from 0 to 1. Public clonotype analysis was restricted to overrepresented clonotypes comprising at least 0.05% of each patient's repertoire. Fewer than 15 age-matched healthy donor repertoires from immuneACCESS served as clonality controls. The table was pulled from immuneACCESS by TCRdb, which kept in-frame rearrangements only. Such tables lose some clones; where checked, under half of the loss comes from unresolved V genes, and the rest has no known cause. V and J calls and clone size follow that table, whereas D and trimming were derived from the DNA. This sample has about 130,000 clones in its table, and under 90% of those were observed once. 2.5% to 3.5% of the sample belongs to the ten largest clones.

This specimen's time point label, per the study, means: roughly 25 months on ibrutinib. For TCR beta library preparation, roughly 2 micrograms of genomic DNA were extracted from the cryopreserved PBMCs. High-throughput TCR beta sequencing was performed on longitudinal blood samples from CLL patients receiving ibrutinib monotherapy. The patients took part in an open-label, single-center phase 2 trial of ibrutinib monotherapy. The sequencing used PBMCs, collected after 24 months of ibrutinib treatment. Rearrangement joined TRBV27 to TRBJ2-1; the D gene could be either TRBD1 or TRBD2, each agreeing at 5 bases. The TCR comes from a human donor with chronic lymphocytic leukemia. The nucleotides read TGTGCCAGCAGTTTATTTGCCGGGACGGACTACAATGAGCAGTTCTTC. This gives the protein CASSLFAGTDYNEQFF.